The source of this TCR beta chain is a study of CD8 T cells in Susac syndrome. RNA amounts of roughly 0.45 to 1 ug underwent reverse transcription with random hexamers. Each CDR3 protein is one row after TCRdb ran MiXCR on the immunoSEQ multiplex PCR reads. In the table there are roughly 190,000 distinct CDR3 sequences, approximately 94% of which are singletons. The sample consisted of CD4+ T cells from PBMCs. The clonotype was recovered from a human donor in good health.

The CDR3 region has the DNA TGCAGTGCTAGAGAAATAGCGGGAGCAGATACGCAGTATTTT. This encodes CSAREIAGADTQYF. This chain uses TRBV20-1 with TRBJ2-3; TRBD2 agrees at 9 bases. The V segment lost 0 bases and the J segment 4 bases; nucleotides outside the gene matches: 2. This CDR3 is built from 14 residues. In germline, CDR1 is DFQATT, CDR2 SNEGSKA (reference sequence).